A selection of T cell receptor beta chains follows, all from one sample in a study of blood T cell repertoires in COVID-19. Here immunoSEQ multiplex PCR was the method, and the copy in TCRdb shows in-frame clones only, minus some. The repertoire includes about 260,000 clones, more than 75% of them detected once, and roughly 2.5% sits in the top ten. The sequencing input was peripheral blood. The source of these receptors is a woman aged 50 to 65 with acute or convalescent COVID-19. CDR3s include the opening cysteine and the closing phenylalanine or tryptophan.

v_gene,CDR3aa
TRBV27,CASSLFRMEGPQHF
TRBV15,CATSRGQGPNTEAFF
TRBV27,CASSLSTRTGDYEQYF
TRBV27,CASTRGSSGTYEQYF
TRBV6-1,CASSDPIDRGDTQYF
TRBV10-1,CASSGPTDDKYEQYF
TRBV6-5,CASSYAVQIETQYF
TRBV29-1,CSVGHTTDTQYF
TRBV30,CAWSSGGDQPQHF
TRBV10-3,CAISDLRRETQYF
TRBV5-1,CASSLLGKREDGYTF
TRBV12-5,CASGLVLPEVAGFEQFF
TRBV5-8,CASSLRGMGNQPQHF
TRBV7-9,CASSYGTGAYEQYF
TRBV28,CASWDSSYEQYF
TRBV29-1,CSVDPDFNYGYTF
TRBV4-1,CASSQESVAYEQYF
TRBV18,CASSHEGQGNYGYTF
TRBV7-2,CASSSRLAGLYEQYF
TRBV18,CASSPLAGGPGYNEQFF
TRBV19,CASSIALRNTEAFF
TRBV27,CASSPGGGLNTIYF
TRBV29-1,CSRSLRGNSYEQYF
TRBV30,CAWSPPRRGPSTDTQYF
TRBV9,CASSVGAQRANTDTQYF
TRBV28,CASSSLGTSGLGSHYNEQFF
TRBV27,CASSLYVAGGSTQYF
TRBV7-2,CASSLDAQANYGYTF
TRBV28,CASRSPGGAGEKLFF
TRBV4-2,CASSQPDSYGYTF
TRBV9,CASSVRRQGGTDTQYF
TRBV5-4,CASSFKGGSSYNEQFF
TRBV18,CASSKMSTGVVNEKLFF
TRBV30,CAWRAGGASNQPQHF
TRBV7-8,CASSLVVSVSTNEKLFF
TRBV7-2,CASSLGGQDYNEQFF
TRBV7-6,CASSRDRVDEQYF
TRBV5-1,CASSLIRGDEQYF
TRBV9,CASSVRSGLGPNEQFF
TRBV5-4,CASSFRTSGHNEQFF
TRBV28,CASTRGRGYAFRSDQPQHF
TRBV28,CASQTSGRSGELFF
TRBV3-1/TRBV3-2,CASSASPGDSNQPQHF
TRBV27,CASSLRQGALDEQFF
TRBV10-1,CASSAWDSYYGYTF
TRBV18,CASSPPGQRNEKLFF
TRBV12-3/TRBV12-4,CASSLTGDQPQHF
TRBV5-6,CASSFRVSGQETQYF
TRBV7-9,CASSLGRDRTYGYTF
TRBV6-5,CASMELATTQGQYF
TRBV11-3,CASSLEPSYEQYF
TRBV27,CASSFAQRGNTGELFF
TRBV4-1,CASSQVGPGADTQYF
TRBV5-1,CASSSDGSGQPQHF
TRBV5-1,CASSLTGGYAEAFF
TRBV15,CATSGGVGQGGDEQYF
TRBV28,CASSFLTGGRYEQYF
TRBV19,CASSPGLAVSSFNEQFF
TRBV4-2,CASSPPVGTSGSYEQYF